This T cell receptor (beta chain) was observed in a study of T-cell reconstitution after alpha-beta-depleted transplantation in children. The germline gives CDR1 LGHNA, CDR2 YSLEER. V was trimmed by 8 bases and J by 0 bases, leaving 16 bases between them. This CDR3 has 16 amino acids. TCRbeta library construction was performed incorporating unique molecular identifiers. TCRdb processed the PCR reads anew with MiXCR; each CDR3 protein has one entry. This sample yields 200,000 to 250,000 distinct CDR3 sequences, of which approximately 9% are seen a single time; approximately 6.2% belongs to the top ten.

Sequencing was performed on PBMCs from the stem cell graft donor, taken from the stem cell graft. This sequence was found in a human donor who donated a stem cell graft to a child with acute lymphoblastic leukemia. The chain couples TRBV4-3 to TRBJ2-2, with unresolved D. CDR3 amino acids: CASPLTQVANTGELFF. The CDR3, as DNA: TGCGCCAGCCCTCTTACCCAAGTAGCGAACACCGGGGAGCTGTTTTTT.